This TCR beta chain was sequenced during a study of post-analysis software for immune sequencing data. Broader study findings: Included in a set of roughly five TRBV segments more frequent in patients than controls were TRBV5-6, TRBV5-1 and TRBV20-1.

Trimming left V 8 bases short and J 4 bases short, with 9 bases between. The CDR3 spans 13 residues. CDR1 is SEHNR, CDR2 FQNEAQ, per germline (reference sequence). Worth noting for this clonotype: Its antigen is unidentified.

Researchers reported that TCR beta cDNA libraries carried unique molecular identifiers. One entry per CDR3 protein, called by TCRdb with MiXCR from the PCR reads. Altogether roughly 730,000 distinct CDR3 sequences are present, around 27% being singletons, with the ten largest covering roughly 0.57%. The chain employs TRBV7-9 and TRBJ1-6; unclear D gene. The sequenced sample was blood. The receptor's source is a girl aged 5-17 years with multiple sclerosis. The DNA of the CDR3 is TGTGCCAGCCGGGTGGATTATAATTCACCCCTCCACTTT. It specifies CASRVDYNSPLHF.